A single sample is the source of the 14 T cell receptor beta chains below, sequenced in a study of cytomegalovirus exposure and HLA in healthy donors. The PCR made use of 60 Vbeta and 13 Jbeta primers. Sequencing used immunoSEQ multiplex PCR; TCRdb keeps in-frame clones, though not all of them. The table records roughly 100,000 clones, 60% to 85% of them present only once. The sample comprised PBMCs. These receptors all come from a man in his forties in good health and CMV-seronegative.

This clone turned up a few times. The rearrangement uses TRBV2 and TRBJ1-5, with 9 bases aligning to TRBD1. J gave up 9 bases and V 6 bases, and 9 bases lay outside the gene matches. This CDR3 spans 14 amino acids. Germline CDR1 and CDR2: SNHLY and FYNNEI. CDR3 coding DNA: TGTGCCAGCAGACTCGGGACAGGGACACCGCCCCAGCATTTT. As protein: CASRLGTGTPPQHF.

This clone was seen a single time. DNA of the CDR3: TGTGCCAGCAGCTTAGGGGTACAGGAACGGGAGACCCAGTACTTC. Amino acid sequence: CASSLGVQERETQYF. This chain joins TRBV7-9 and TRBJ2-5, with D possibly TRBD1 on 5 matching bases. The CDR3 is made up of 15 amino acids. Germline-derived CDR1 and CDR2 are SEHNR and FQNEAQ (reference sequence). V shed 1 base and J shed 5 bases, with 14 bases lying between them. The full variable domain, with the rest looked up from reference TRBV7-9 and TRBJ2-5, is DTGVSQNPRHKITKRGQNVTFRCDPISEHNRLYWYRQTLGQGPEFLTYFQNEAQLEKSRLLSDRFSAERPKGSFSTLEIQRTEQGDSAMYLCASSLGVQERETQYFGPGTRLLVL.

A single count supports this clone. J is TRBJ2-2 and V is TRBV2; 14 bases fit TRBD2. Germline V gene data show CDR1 as SNHLY and CDR2 as FYNNEI. Trimming removed 6 bases from V and 4 bases from J; junction bases left unmatched: 7. The CDR3 has 17 residues. In DNA form, the CDR3 reads TGTGCCAGCAGACAGACTAGCGGGGGGGCGTTCACCGGGGAGCTGTTTTTT. The encoded protein is CASRQTSGGAFTGELFF. The variable domain in full, with the rest retrieved from reference TRBV2 and TRBJ2-2, is EPEVTQTPSHQVTQMGQEVILRCVPISNHLYFYWYRQILGQKVEFLVSFYNNEISEKSEIFDDQFSVERPDGSNFTLKIRSTKLEDSAMYFCASRQTSGGAFTGELFFGEGSRLTVL.

This clone was seen only once. This chain joins TRBV7-9 and TRBJ2-5; TRBD1 agrees at 7 bases. This CDR3 has 17 residues. The V gene's germline CDR1 is SEHNR and CDR2 FQNEAQ (reference sequence). The ends lost 2 bases at V and 3 bases at J; junction bases unmatched: 12. The CDR3 loop reads CASSLPGGRQGKETQYF. The CDR3 DNA reads as TGTGCCAGCAGCTTACCGGGTGGGCGACAGGGAAAAGAGACCCAGTACTTC.

This clone was detected once. This chain uses TRBV11-3 with TRBJ2-3, with D possibly matching TRBD2 (6 bases). This CDR3 spans 17 amino acids. Germline values: CDR1 SGHNT, CDR2 YENEEA. Between the trimmed V and J ends, which lost 2 bases and 4 bases, there was a span of 19 bases. CDR3 residues: CASSLLRGQGGADTQYF. The CDR3 DNA follows: TGTGCCAGCAGCTTATTGAGGGGCCAGGGAGGCGCAGATACGCAGTATTTT.

The chain has TRBV13 and TRBJ2-7, with TRBD2 matching 9 bases. Per germline, CDR1 PRHDT and CDR2 FYEKMQ (reference sequence). Trimming at V came to 0 bases and at J to 2 bases, leaving 2 bases not matched to a gene. The CDR3 totals 15 residues. CDR3: CASSLGRTSAYEQYF. The CDR3 bases are TGTGCCAGCAGCTTAGGCCGGACTAGCGCCTACGAGCAGTACTTC.

The J gene is TRBJ2-7, the V gene TRBV7-3, with 9 bases that match TRBD1. This CDR3 is 14 amino acids long. Germline V CDR1 and CDR2: SGHTA, FQGTGA. The V segment lost 2 bases and the J segment 6 bases; nucleotides outside the gene matches: 5. CDR3 in amino acids: CASSLPGQGREQYF. The CDR3, as DNA: TGTGCCAGCAGCTTACCGGGACAGGGCCGCGAGCAGTACTTC.

The V call is TRBV27, the J call TRBJ1-5; D unresolved. Trimming took off 0 bases at V and 5 bases at J, with 5 bases between the two ends. CDR3 length: 13 residues. Germline CDR1 and CDR2: MNHEY and SMNVEV (reference sequence). CDR3 nucleotides: TGTGCCAGCAGTTTATCGAGGGATCAGCCCCAGCATTTT. As protein: CASSLSRDQPQHF.

There are a few counts of this clone. J is TRBJ2-7 and V is TRBV7-6; no definite D call. Germline-derived CDR1 and CDR2 are SGHVS and FNYEAQ. The CDR3 spans 13 residues. V gave up 7 bases and J gave up 2 bases, with 12 bases separating them. The CDR3 loop is CASTLPPTYEQYF. The CDR3 coding sequence is TGTGCCAGCACCCTACCCCCAACCTACGAGCAGTACTTC.

This clone was seen a handful of times. This chain connects TRBV18 to TRBJ2-1, with a weak D call TRBD2 (6 bases). Trimming removed 3 bases from V and 5 bases from J, with 11 bases in between. This CDR3 contains 14 residues. Per germline, CDR1 KGHSH and CDR2 LQKENI. Here the CDR3 DNA reads TGTGCCAGCTCACCGAAACTAGCCCACAATGAGCAGTTCTTC. Amino acid sequence: CASSPKLAHNEQFF.

The chain joins TRBV4-3 to TRBJ2-1, with D perhaps TRBD2 (7 bases). The V end lost 0 bases, the J end lost 7 bases, and 10 bases lay between the germline ends. This CDR3 is 14 amino acids long. CDR1 and CDR2 from the germline V gene are LGHNA and YSLEER. In nucleotides, the CDR3 is TGCGCCAGCAGCCAAGAGCGGGGGCGGAATGAGCAGTTCTTC. This codes for CASSQERGRNEQFF.

The CDR3 loop is CASSSGLAGVETQYF. In nucleotides, the CDR3 is TGTGCCAGCAGTTCGGGACTAGCGGGAGTAGAGACCCAGTACTTC. This chain joins TRBV6-5 and TRBJ2-5; 14 nucleotides align to TRBD2. V shed 4 bases and J 4 bases; nucleotides not matched to a gene: 2. The CDR3 extends over 15 amino acids. The germline V gene has CDR1 MNHEY and CDR2 SVGAGI.

The chain carries TRBV28 and TRBJ2-7, with 7 bases matching TRBD1. The V and J ends lost 6 bases and 6 bases, in that order; junction bases with no gene match: 14. Germline CDR1 reads MDHEN; CDR2 reads SYDVKM. This CDR3 contains 15 residues. CDR3: CASRRSGGTGTEQYF. The CDR3 region has the DNA TGTGCCAGCAGGCGGTCAGGGGGAACCGGTACCGAGCAGTACTTC. Using reference TRBV28 and TRBJ2-7 for the parts outside the CDR3, the full variable domain is DVKVTQSSRYLVKRTGEKVFLECVQDMDHENMFWYRQDPGLGLRLIYFSYDVKMKEKGDIPEGYSVSREKKERFSLILESASTNQTSMYLCASRRSGGTGTEQYFGPGTRLTVT.

This clone occurred once. The rearrangement links TRBV29-1 to TRBJ1-1; D gene uncertain. This CDR3 comprises 14 residues. V lost 0 bases to trimming and J lost 4 bases, with 12 bases between them. Germline V CDR1 and CDR2: SQVTM, ANQGSEA. DNA for the CDR3: TGCAGCGTTGAAGATCTAGAGCATAGCACTGAAGCTTTCTTT. Translated, it gives CSVEDLEHSTEAFF.